This TCR beta chain was sequenced in a study of preoperative IRX-2 immunotherapy in early breast cancer. The CDR3 extends over 13 amino acids. Trimming took 7 bases from V and 5 from J, leaving 12 bases between them. CDR1 MDHEN and CDR2 SYDVKM come from the germline V gene. Treatment meaning: preoperative locoregional IRX-2 cytokine immunotherapy. This phase Ib study tested locoregional IRX-2 cytokine immunotherapy given before surgery. Produced via immunoSEQ multiplex PCR; TCRdb's table is partial and in-frame only. The sample consists of approximately 28,000 clones, around 79% of them appearing once.

J is TRBJ1-5 and V is TRBV28; D may be TRBD1 (6 bases). The receptor comes from a human donor with breast cancer. This specimen was lymph node tissue, taken after IRX-2 immunotherapy. DNA of the CDR3: TGTGCCAGCAACAGGGTGGGGGATCAGCCCCAGCATTTT. It yields the protein CASNRVGDQPQHF.